The 14 T cell receptor beta chains presented below share a single source sample, sequenced in a study of T-cell reconstitution after alpha-beta-depleted transplantation in children. Preparation of the TCRbeta library used unique molecular identifiers. Each CDR3 protein gets one entry after TCRdb re-called the PCR reads with MiXCR. The sample has some 200,000 distinct CDR3 sequences; about 15% are singletons. Sequencing used PBMCs from the stem cell graft donor, obtained from the stem cell graft. The origin of the receptors is a human donor who donated a stem cell graft to a child with acute lymphoblastic leukemia.

This clonotype has ten or more counts. This chain connects TRBV5-1 to TRBJ2-2; D is ambiguous. This CDR3 is built from 14 residues. Trimming left V 4 bases short and J 3 bases short, with 10 bases between. Per germline, CDR1 SGHRS and CDR2 YFSETQ. CDR3: CASSRRMDTGELFF. CDR3 sequence (DNA): TGCGCCAGCAGCCGGCGGATGGACACCGGGGAGCTGTTTTTT.

This clonotype has at least ten counts. This chain links TRBV20-1 with TRBJ2-7; 9 bases agree with TRBD2. Germline V gives CDR1 DFQATT, CDR2 SNEGSKA (reference sequence). This CDR3 spans 13 amino acids. V lost 1 base to trimming and J lost 3 bases; unmatched junction nucleotides: 1. CDR3 nucleotide sequence: TGCAGTGCTAGAGTTAGCGGGAGCTACGAGCAGTACTTC. It codes for CSARVSGSYEQYF.

This clonotype was observed at least ten times. V is TRBV5-1 and J is TRBJ1-4, with 7 nucleotides matching TRBD1. This CDR3 region has 14 residues. J lost 6 bases, V lost 4 bases, and 6 bases had no gene match. The germline V gene has CDR1 SGHRS and CDR2 YFSETQ. CDR3 sequence (DNA): TGCGCCAGCAGCCTCGGGACAGCGGATGAAAAACTGTTTTTT. It yields the protein CASSLGTADEKLFF.

This clonotype was observed many times. The chain links TRBV27 to TRBJ2-3; 9 bases align to TRBD1. V dropped 2 bases and J dropped 6; count of bases not matched to a gene: 3. The CDR3 loop spans 14 amino acids. Germline CDR1 MNHEY, CDR2 SMNVEV (reference sequence). CDR3 sequence: CASSLRTGEDTQYF. CDR3 nucleotides: TGTGCCAGCAGTTTACGGACAGGGGAGGATACGCAGTATTTT.

Ten or more counts support this clonotype. V usage is TRBV24-1 and J usage is TRBJ2-2, with D hard to call. The germline gives CDR1 KGHDR, CDR2 SFDVKD. Deletions cut 2 bases from V and 4 bases from J, with 13 bases between. CDR3 length: 16 amino acids. As DNA, the CDR3 is TGTGCCACCAGTGATTCTCCCGGGCCCACCACCGGGGAGCTGTTTTTT. The encoded protein is CATSDSPGPTTGELFF.

This clonotype was picked up many times. The chain is built from TRBV5-5 and TRBJ2-1; 12 positions match TRBD2. V lost 5 bases, J lost 5 bases, and 2 bases stayed unmatched. This CDR3 has 14 amino acids. CDR1 is SGHKS, CDR2 YYEKEE, per germline (reference sequence). The DNA of the CDR3 is TGTGCCAGCAGATGGACTAGCGGGGACAATGAGCAGTTCTTC. Residues: CASRWTSGDNEQFF.

In its sample, this clonotype was seen many times. As DNA, the CDR3 is TGTGCCAGCAGCTTCTACTCCACCCCGGGGAGCAATGAGCAGTTCTTC. Amino acids: CASSFYSTPGSNEQFF. J is TRBJ2-1 and V is TRBV7-9; perhaps TRBD2 as D (5 bases). Trimming pared 3 bases from V and 6 bases from J, leaving 18 bases between. Germline assignment: CDR1 SEHNR and CDR2 FQNEAQ (reference sequence). The CDR3 is made up of 16 amino acids.

This CDR3 is CSARDPVGQSTTNYGYTF. The CDR3 nucleotides are TGCAGTGCTAGAGATCCCGTAGGGCAGAGTACCACTAACTATGGCTACACCTTC. The V gene is TRBV20-1, the J gene TRBJ1-2; D is unclear. CDR3 size: 18 residues. The V gene lost 0 bases and the J gene lost 0 bases, with 20 bases spanning the gap. Germline loops: CDR1 DFQATT, CDR2 SNEGSKA (reference sequence).

This clonotype was counted at least ten times. The V gene is TRBV6-5, the J gene TRBJ2-6; no definite D call. Germline values: CDR1 MNHEY, CDR2 SVGAGI. The germline V and J ends were trimmed by 6 bases and 2 bases, with 2 bases remaining between them. The length of the CDR3 is 12 residues. As DNA, the CDR3 is TGTGCCAGCAGGACTGGGGCCAACGTCCTGACTTTC. Translated: CASRTGANVLTF.

This clonotype has ten or more counts. The CDR3, as DNA: TGCAGCGTTGCGGGCCTTAAGGGCTCCTACGAGCAGTACTTC. Its translation: CSVAGLKGSYEQYF. The rearrangement links TRBV29-1 to TRBJ2-7; no clear D gene. The V end was cut by 4 bases, the J end by 0 bases, with 13 bases between. CDR3 length: 14 residues. Germline lookup yields CDR1 SQVTM and CDR2 ANQGSEA.

The chain employs TRBV5-1 and TRBJ2-5; TRBD2 matches at 12 bases. Germline V CDR1 and CDR2: SGHRS, YFSETQ. Germline trimming cut 3 bases from V and 8 bases from J; bases unmatched to any gene: 5. The CDR3 has 14 residues. CDR3 in DNA: TGCGCCAGCAGCTCGGCACTAGCGGGGGGAACCCAGTACTTC. This gives the protein CASSSALAGGTQYF.

This clonotype has a handful of counts. V is TRBV7-2 and J is TRBJ2-5; possibly TRBD2 for D (6 bases). The CDR3 totals 16 residues. CDR1 and CDR2 (germline): SGHTA, FQGNSA. The ends were cut back, 5 bases at V and 3 bases at J, with 19 bases in the middle. The CDR3 DNA reads as TGTGCCAGCAGCCCCGGTGAGCTAGCGACCAAAGAGACCCAGTACTTC. Its protein is CASSPGELATKETQYF.

This clonotype was counted ten times or more. Written as DNA, the CDR3 is TGTGCCAGCAGCTCAAAAAGATACAATGAGCAGTTCTTC. Amino acid sequence: CASSSKRYNEQFF. This chain uses TRBV11-2 with TRBJ2-1; D is unclear. V was clipped by 4 bases and J by 4 bases, with 8 bases between them. The CDR3 sequence is 13 residues long. Per the germline V gene, CDR1 is SGHAT and CDR2 is FQNNGV.

About this clonotype itself: The junction and the germline gene differ at one end; a read error may be behind it. For the CDR3, the DNA is TGCACCAGCAGCTTGGTGGCAGGGATGAACACTGAAGCTTTCTTT. It is translated as CTSSLVAGMNTEAFF. The genes are TRBV5-1 and TRBJ1-1; weak D call: TRBD1 (5 bases). The germline V gene has CDR1 SGHRS and CDR2 YFSETQ. This CDR3 contains 15 residues.